This TCR beta chain was captured by sequencing in a study of OX40 agonist ivuxolimab in advanced cancers. Overall study: Patients with prior anti-PD-1, anti-PD-L1 or anti-CTLA-4 therapy were eligible; 40% had some. In three patients, partial responses were observed, one with hepatocellular carcinoma and two with cutaneous melanoma.

Points from the study as a whole: At 0.1 to 3.0 mg/kg and by week 6, clonal expansion occurred in CD4+ and CD8+ blood T cells. Averaged across samples, CD8+ T cells carried more expanded clones than CD4+ did.

Sequencing was performed with immunoSEQ multiplex PCR; in TCRdb, only in-frame clones are kept and a portion is missing. The data show approximately 89,000 clones, around nine tenths seen once. About this clone itself: Its antigen is currently unknown.

Looked up from germline, CDR1 is MNHEY and CDR2 is SMNVEV (reference sequence). This CDR3 spans 15 amino acids. V lost 3 bases to trimming and J lost 6 bases, with 17 bases between them. The clonotype originates from an adult with an advanced solid tumor such as melanoma, head and neck, liver or kidney cancer. The rearrangement uses TRBV27 and TRBJ1-2; no clear D gene. This specimen was CD4+ or CD8+ T cells sorted from blood, taken in a trial of the OX40 agonist ivuxolimab. CDR3 region: CASSFAPLVGNGYTF. The CDR3 coding sequence is TGTGCCAGCAGTTTCGCCCCTCTTGTTGGTAATGGCTACACCTTC.